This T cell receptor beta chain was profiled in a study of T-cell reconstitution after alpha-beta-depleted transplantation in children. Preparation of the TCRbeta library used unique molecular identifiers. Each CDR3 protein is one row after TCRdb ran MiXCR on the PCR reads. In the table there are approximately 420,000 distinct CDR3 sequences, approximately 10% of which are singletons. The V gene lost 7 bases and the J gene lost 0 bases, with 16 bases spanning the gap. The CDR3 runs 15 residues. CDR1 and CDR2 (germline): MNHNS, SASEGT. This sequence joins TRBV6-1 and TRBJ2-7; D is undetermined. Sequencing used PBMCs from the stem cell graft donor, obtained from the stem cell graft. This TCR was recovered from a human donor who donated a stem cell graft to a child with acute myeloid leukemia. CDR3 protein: CASNPTAQHSYEQYF. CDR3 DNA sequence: TGTGCCAGCAATCCGACGGCCCAACACTCCTACGAGCAGTACTTC.